This T cell receptor (beta chain) was captured in a study of blood T cells in healthy people across ages. Study outcomes and limitations: Per-million-T-cell TCR beta diversity fell roughly linearly with age. PBMCs went unsorted, and a conclusive naive versus antigen-experienced comparison was therefore prevented.

The CDR3 covers 15 residues. Details on this clonotype: Its antigen is still unknown. Relative to the germline gene, one junction end is altered; a read error may explain this.

Together with a sample-barcoded 5' primer, a J-beta primer mix was included in a second PCR lasting about 7 to 12 cycles. A tag from a template-switch adaptor with 12 random nucleotides marked each cDNA molecule. TCRdb reprocessed the 5' RACE reads via MiXCR and lists one record per CDR3 protein. The sample lists about 570,000 distinct CDR3 sequences, around a quarter occurring once. These data were also filed under a second study, of T cells of mothers and their children. That source adds: RNA that had been extracted went wholly into cDNA synthesis, at around 1.6 ug per 15 ul.

Sequencing was carried out using blood. This receptor was identified in a boy aged 2-15 years in good health. V gene TRBV12-3 or TRBV12-4 combines with J gene TRBJ2-5; D tentatively reads TRBD1 or TRBD2 (6 bases each). CDR3: CASSLVYGGGEIQYF. The CDR3 DNA reads TGTGCCAGCAGTTTAGTCTATGGAGGGGGAGAGATCCAGTACTTC.